What follows describes a single T cell receptor (beta chain). Its antigen is not identified. It was with 60 Vbeta and 13 Jbeta primers that the PCR ran. Clones were read by immunoSEQ multiplex PCR, and TCRdb kept only the in-frame ones, dropping some. The sample carries roughly 110,000 clones, 76% recorded once. This record comes from a study of cytomegalovirus exposure and HLA in healthy donors. About the research overall: A prior study identified 110 million or so unique TCR beta sequences from about 200 million T cells. Study-level findings and limits: Follow-up analysis later connected one missense variant in DCLRE1C with trimming of TCR beta V- and J-genes.

The germline gives CDR1 SGHTA, CDR2 FQGNSA. This CDR3 has 15 residues. V lost 5 bases, J lost 1 base, and 14 bases lay in between. The origin of this receptor is a man younger than 35 in good health and CMV-seronegative. The V and J genes are TRBV7-2 and TRBJ1-2; D call uncertain. Sequenced sample: PBMCs. In DNA form, the CDR3 reads TGTGCCAGCAGCCCGGCGGGAGGGTTTAACTATGGCTACACCTTC. This codes for CASSPAGGFNYGYTF.